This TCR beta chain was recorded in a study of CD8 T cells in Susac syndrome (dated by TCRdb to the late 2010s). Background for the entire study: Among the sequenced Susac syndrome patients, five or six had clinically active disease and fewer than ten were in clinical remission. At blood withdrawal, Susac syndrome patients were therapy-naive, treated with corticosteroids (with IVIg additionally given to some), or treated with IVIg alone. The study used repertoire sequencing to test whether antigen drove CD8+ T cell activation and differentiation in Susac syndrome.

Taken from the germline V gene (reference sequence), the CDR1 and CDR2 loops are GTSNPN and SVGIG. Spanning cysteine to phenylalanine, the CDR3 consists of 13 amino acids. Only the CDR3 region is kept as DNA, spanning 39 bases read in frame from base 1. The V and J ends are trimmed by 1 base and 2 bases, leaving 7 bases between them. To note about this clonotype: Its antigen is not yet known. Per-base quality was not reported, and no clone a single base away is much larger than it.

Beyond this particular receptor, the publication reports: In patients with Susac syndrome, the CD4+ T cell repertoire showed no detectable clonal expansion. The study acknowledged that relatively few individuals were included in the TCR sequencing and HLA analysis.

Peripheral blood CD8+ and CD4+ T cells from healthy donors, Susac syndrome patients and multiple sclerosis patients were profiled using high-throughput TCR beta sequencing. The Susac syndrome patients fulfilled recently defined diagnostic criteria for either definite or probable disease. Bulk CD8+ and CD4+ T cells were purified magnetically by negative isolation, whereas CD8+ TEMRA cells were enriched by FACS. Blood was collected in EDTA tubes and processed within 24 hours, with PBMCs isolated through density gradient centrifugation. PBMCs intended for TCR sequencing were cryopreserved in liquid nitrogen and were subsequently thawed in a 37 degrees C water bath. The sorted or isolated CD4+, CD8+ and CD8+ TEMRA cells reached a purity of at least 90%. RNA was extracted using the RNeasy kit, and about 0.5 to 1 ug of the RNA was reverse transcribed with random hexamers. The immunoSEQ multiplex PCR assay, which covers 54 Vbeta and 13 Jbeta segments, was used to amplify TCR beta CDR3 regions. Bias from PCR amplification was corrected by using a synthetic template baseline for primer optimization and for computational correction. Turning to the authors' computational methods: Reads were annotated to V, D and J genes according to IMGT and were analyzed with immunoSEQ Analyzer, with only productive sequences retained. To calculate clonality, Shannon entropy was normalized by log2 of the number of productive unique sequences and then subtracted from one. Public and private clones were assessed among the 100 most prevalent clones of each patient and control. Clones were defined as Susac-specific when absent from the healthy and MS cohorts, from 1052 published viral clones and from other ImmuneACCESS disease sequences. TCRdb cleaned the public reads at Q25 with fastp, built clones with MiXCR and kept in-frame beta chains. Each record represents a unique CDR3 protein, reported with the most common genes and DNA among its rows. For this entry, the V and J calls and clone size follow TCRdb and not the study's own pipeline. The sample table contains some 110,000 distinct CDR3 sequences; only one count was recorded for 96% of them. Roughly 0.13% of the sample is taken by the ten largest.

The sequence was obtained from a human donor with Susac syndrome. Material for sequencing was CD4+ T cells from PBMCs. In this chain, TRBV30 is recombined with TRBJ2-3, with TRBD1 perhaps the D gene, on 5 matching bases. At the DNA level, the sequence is TGTGCCTGGAGTGGACAGATCACAGATACGCAGTATTTT. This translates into CAWSGQITDTQYF.